The subject of this entry is one T cell receptor beta chain. Its antigen is not identified. The J segment lost 1 base and the V segment lost 5 bases, leaving 12 bases of the junction unmatched. CDR3 length equals 18 residues. From germline, CDR1 is SGHTA and CDR2 FQGNSA. Every isolated RNA sample was fully reverse transcribed, so sequencing captured expressed TCRB transcripts. Repertoires were generated with immunoSEQ multiplex PCR, while TCRdb's copy carries only in-frame clones and drops some. The table has roughly 260,000 clones, 11% seen once. This specimen belongs to a study of beta chain features in type 1 diabetes. Whole-study context: When patients were set against healthy donors, age, gender and cell yields were similar. Study conclusions and caveats: These data did not resolve whether HLA type affects TCRB rearrangement. The study found moderately but significantly shorter TCRB CDR3s in all four CD4+ subsets of Type 1 diabetes patients.

Cell sorting via CD45RO/CCR7/CD25/CD127/CD95/CD27 was performed to obtain CD4+ naive, central memory, regulatory and stem cell-like memory cells. In all sorted populations, purity surpassed 95%. The sequence derives from a man younger than 45 with type 1 diabetes. V is TRBV7-2 and J is TRBJ2-3; TRBD2 aligns across 10 bases. Specimen: naive CD4+ T cells from blood. In DNA form, the CDR3 reads TGTGCCAGCAGCCCCAGGGCTAGCGGGGGAACTCGCACAGATACGCAGTATTTT. It translates to CASSPRASGGTRTDTQYF.